Following are 25 T cell receptor beta chains from one sample sequenced in a study of CD8 T cells in ankylosing spondylitis. Study-level results: The study identified a TCR beta motif of roughly eight highly homologous variants that appeared characteristic of ankylosing spondylitis blood.

These receptors' targets are unknown. TCRdb redid the calling of the 5' RACE reads with MiXCR, one entry per CDR3 protein. The sample lists 300,000 to 400,000 distinct CDR3 sequences, around 20% occurring once. Sequenced: blood, either unsorted or a sorted T cell fraction (not recorded which). Source of these receptors: a male donor with ankylosing spondylitis.

J is TRBJ1-5 and V is TRBV4-2; TRBD1 matches 10 bases. The CDR3 is 15 residues long. The germline gives CDR1 LGHNA, CDR2 YNFKEQ. Trimming took 2 bases from V and 5 from J; bases not matched to a gene: 3. The CDR3 loop reads CASSQRDRGDQPQHF. CDR3 DNA sequence: TGTGCCAGCAGCCAACGGGACAGGGGCGATCAGCCCCAGCATTTT.

This clonotype has a handful of counts. V gene TRBV20-1 combines with J gene TRBJ2-1; possibly TRBD1 for D (6 bases). Between the trimmed V and J ends, which lost 3 bases and 2 bases, there was a span of 8 bases. Per the germline V gene, CDR1 is DFQATT and CDR2 is SNEGSKA (reference sequence). The CDR3 runs to 13 residues. CDR3 sequence (DNA): TGCAGTGCTAGTCGGACAGCCTACAATGAGCAGTTCTTC. Protein product: CSASRTAYNEQFF.

The chain recombines TRBV5-8 with TRBJ2-7, with 7 bases identical to TRBD1. The CDR3 has 15 amino acids. Per germline, CDR1 SGHTS and CDR2 YDEGEE. The V segment lost 0 bases and the J segment 3 bases; nucleotides outside the gene matches: 6. CDR3 bases: TGTGCCAGCAGCTTGGTGCCAGGGGGTCTCTACGAGCAGTACTTC. Residues: CASSLVPGGLYEQYF.

This clonotype has a handful of counts. CDR3 DNA: TGCAGTGCTAGAGAGTCTGATTCACCCCTCCACTTT. This sequence encodes CSARESDSPLHF. This chain connects TRBV20-1 to TRBJ1-6; no firm D call. The CDR3 length is 12 residues. Trimming stripped 0 bases from V and 8 bases from J, with 5 bases between. Germline-derived CDR1 and CDR2 are DFQATT and SNEGSKA (reference sequence).

This rearrangement joins TRBV4-3 to TRBJ2-1, with D hard to call. With 4 bases removed from V and 0 bases from J, the gap between germline ends came to 25 bases. Germline V CDR1 and CDR2: LGHNA, YSLEER. This CDR3 has 20 residues. CDR3 sequence reads: CASSLVRPTDPLSSYNEQFF. The CDR3 DNA is TGCGCCAGCAGCCTGGTGCGCCCAACCGATCCCCTGAGCTCCTACAATGAGCAGTTCTTC.

The chain is built from TRBV11-2 and TRBJ1-4; D not resolved. CDR1 is SGHAT, CDR2 FQNNGV, per germline. The CDR3 has 16 residues. V was trimmed by 4 bases and J by 3 bases, leaving 15 bases between them. This CDR3 reads CASSSYYQQANEKLFF. In DNA form, the CDR3 reads TGTGCCAGCAGCTCCTATTACCAGCAGGCTAATGAAAAACTGTTTTTT.

This clonotype has only a few counts. The chain employs TRBV10-2 and TRBJ2-5; 10 bases are a match to TRBD2. Germline CDR1 and CDR2: WSHSY and SAAADI. V lost 5 bases, J lost 5 bases, and 11 bases stayed unmatched. This CDR3 is 16 amino acids long. CDR3 DNA: TGCGCCAGCAGTTCCCCTAGCGGGAGTGTTGGGGAGACCCAGTACTTC. It is translated as CASSSPSGSVGETQYF.

The V and J genes are TRBV7-6 and TRBJ2-1; TRBD2 matches at 10 bases. After removal of 5 bases from V and 9 bases from J, the junction contained 7 bases not matched to a gene. Looked up from germline, CDR1 is SGHVS and CDR2 is FNYEAQ. This CDR3 comprises 14 residues. The CDR3 nucleotides read TGTGCCAGCAGCGCCCGGACTAGCGGTACTGAGCAGTTCTTC. Amino acids: CASSARTSGTEQFF.

The genes are TRBV3-1 and TRBJ2-5; no clear D gene. CDR3 length: 13 amino acids. Germline V CDR1 and CDR2: LGHDT, YNNKEL (reference sequence). The ends were cut back, 4 bases at V and 5 bases at J, with 11 bases in the middle. The CDR3 loop reads CASSRKNWETQYF. DNA for the CDR3: TGTGCCAGCAGCCGAAAGAATTGGGAGACCCAGTACTTC.

The rearrangement uses TRBV2 and TRBJ2-3; D gene unclear. Trimming removed 1 base at V and 0 bases at J, with 5 bases between. CDR3 length equals 14 residues. CDR1 SNHLY and CDR2 FYNNEI come from the germline V gene. CDR3 loop: CASSEERSTDTQYF. Written as DNA, the CDR3 is TGTGCCAGCAGTGAAGAGAGAAGCACAGATACGCAGTATTTT.

A few counts support this clonotype. The chain is built from TRBV28 and TRBJ1-1; 7 bases match TRBD1. CDR1 and CDR2 (germline): MDHEN, SYDVKM. V trimming: 7 bases; J trimming: 3 bases; junction bases outside the gene matches: 11. This CDR3 contains 15 residues. As DNA, the CDR3 is TGTGCCAGCACCGAAACAGGGGTCCGTGACACTGAAGCTTTCTTT. Protein product: CASTETGVRDTEAFF.

This clonotype was recorded a few times. The chain joins TRBV20-1 to TRBJ1-5, with D possibly TRBD1 on 6 matching bases. The germline V gene encodes CDR1 DFQATT and CDR2 SNEGSKA (reference sequence). There are 15 residues in the CDR3. Trimming removed 3 bases from V and 4 bases from J, with 16 bases in between. In DNA form, the CDR3 reads TGCAGTGCTAGCCCCCCCAGGGGACCAAATCAGCCCCAGCATTTT. Translating it yields CSASPPRGPNQPQHF.

Only a few counts were recorded for this clonotype. This chain connects TRBV2 to TRBJ2-2, with D maybe TRBD2 (5 bases). V shed 10 bases and J shed 3 bases, with 21 bases lying between them. Germline values: CDR1 SNHLY, CDR2 FYNNEI. This CDR3 has 16 amino acids. CDR3: CATPPWAGGDTGELFF. Written as DNA, the CDR3 is TGTGCCACTCCTCCGTGGGCCGGAGGTGACACCGGGGAGCTGTTTTTT.

The chain links TRBV7-8 to TRBJ2-3, with D unclear. V lost 3 bases and J 4 bases, leaving 8 bases between the germline ends. The germline gives CDR1 SGHVS, CDR2 FQNEAQ. This CDR3 is 13 amino acids long. CDR3 sequence reads: CASSFFSPDTQYF. The CDR3 coding sequence is TGTGCCAGCAGCTTTTTTTCCCCAGATACGCAGTATTTT.

This clonotype occurred a few times. This chain links TRBV3-1 with TRBJ2-3; 11 positions match TRBD2. CDR3 length: 16 residues. J was trimmed by 4 bases and V by 0 bases; bases with no gene match: 3. The germline V gene encodes CDR1 LGHDT and CDR2 YNNKEL (reference sequence). The CDR3 region has the DNA TGTGCCAGCAGCCAAGATCAACTAGCGGGAGCAGATACGCAGTATTTT. It codes for CASSQDQLAGADTQYF.

The CDR3 sequence: CASSLVEGGRTFF. The CDR3 nucleotides are TGCGCCAGCAGCTTGGTCGAGGGAGGGAGGACGTTCTTC. The chain employs TRBV5-1 and TRBJ2-1; 7 bases align to TRBD2. After removal of 0 bases from V and 15 bases from J, the junction contained 9 bases not matched to a gene. The CDR3 sequence is 13 residues long. In germline, CDR1 is SGHRS, CDR2 YFSETQ.

This clonotype has more than one count but fewer than ten. The J gene is TRBJ1-1, the V gene TRBV5-1; no clear D. Germline-derived CDR1 and CDR2 are SGHRS and YFSETQ. Trimming left V 0 bases short and J 0 bases short, with 9 bases between. The CDR3 covers 15 residues. The chain's CDR3 is CASSLGPPLNTEAFF. CDR3 DNA sequence: TGCGCCAGCAGCTTGGGGCCGCCTTTGAACACTGAAGCTTTCTTT.

This clonotype has just a few counts. The rearrangement joins TRBV18 to TRBJ2-7, with 11 bases that match TRBD2. The ends lost 4 bases at V and 9 bases at J; junction bases unmatched: 5. The CDR3 loop spans 13 amino acids. Germline values: CDR1 KGHSH, CDR2 LQKENI. The CDR3 here is CASSLGTSGVQYF. DNA for the CDR3: TGTGCCAGCTCACTAGGGACTAGCGGTGTGCAGTACTTC. Combining the CDR3 with reference TRBV18 and TRBJ2-7 gives the whole variable domain NAGVMQNPRHLVRRRGQEARLRCSPMKGHSHVYWYRQLPEEGLKFMVYLQKENIIDESGMPKERFSAEFPKEGPSILRIQQVVRGDSAAYFCASSLGTSGVQYFGPGTRLTVT.

This clonotype was detected a few times. The chain couples TRBV28 to TRBJ1-2; possible D gene TRBD1, 5 bases. Trimming removed 5 bases from V and 3 bases from J, with 13 bases in between. The CDR3 covers 14 residues. CDR1 is MDHEN, CDR2 SYDVKM, per germline. The CDR3 DNA is TGTGCCAGCAGTATAACAGGTCCGCACTATGGCTACACCTTC. Protein sequence: CASSITGPHYGYTF.

The chain links TRBV28 to TRBJ2-5; D is ambiguous. The ends were cut back, 6 bases at V and 4 bases at J, with 15 bases in the middle. This CDR3 is 14 amino acids long. The V gene's germline CDR1 is MDHEN and CDR2 SYDVKM. The CDR3: CASSPGSIRETQYF. The CDR3 DNA follows: TGTGCCAGCAGCCCAGGATCCATCAGAGAGACCCAGTACTTC.

This chain connects TRBV27 to TRBJ2-5, with TRBD2 matching 7 bases. The trim removed 0 bases at V and 7 bases at J, leaving 5 bases unmatched. Germline V gene lookup returns CDR1 MNHEY and CDR2 SMNVEV (reference sequence). The CDR3 is made up of 14 amino acids. Written as DNA, the CDR3 is TGTGCCAGCAGTTTATCGCCCCGGGGGGTGACCCAGTACTTC. Protein: CASSLSPRGVTQYF.

This CDR3 is CASSSGQGWNTGELFF. The DNA of the CDR3 is TGTGCCAGCAGCTCTGGACAGGGTTGGAACACCGGGGAGCTGTTTTTT. The chain couples TRBV7-2 to TRBJ2-2, with 8 bases that match TRBD1. The CDR3 length is 16 residues. Per germline, CDR1 SGHTA and CDR2 FQGNSA. V shed 4 bases and J 1 base; nucleotides not matched to a gene: 5.

The chain joins TRBV12-3 or TRBV12-4 to TRBJ1-3; tentatively, D is TRBD1 (5 bases). Trimming took off 2 bases at V and 2 bases at J, with 10 bases between the two ends. There are 15 residues in the CDR3. The DNA for the CDR3 is TGTGCCAGCAGTTTATGGGCAGGGACTGGAAACACCATATATTTT. Residues: CASSLWAGTGNTIYF.

This clonotype was seen at least ten times. The chain employs TRBV12-3 or TRBV12-4 and TRBJ2-1, with a tentative D call TRBD2 (7 bases). This CDR3 comprises 17 residues. V gave up 1 base and J gave up 3 bases, with 16 bases separating them. The CDR3, as DNA: TGTGCCAGCAGTTTAGGTGGGGGGGCCATTATCTACAATGAGCAGTTCTTC. Its protein is CASSLGGGAIIYNEQFF.

DNA of the CDR3: TGTGCCAGTAGTATTTTAACAGGCGACTACAATGAGCAGTTCTTC. Residues: CASSILTGDYNEQFF. The chain joins TRBV19 to TRBJ2-1; perhaps TRBD1 as D (5 bases). Trimming removed 3 bases from V and 3 bases from J, with 12 bases in between. The CDR3 runs to 15 residues. The germline gives CDR1 LNHDA, CDR2 SQIVND (reference sequence).